The rows below give T cell receptor beta chains drawn from one sample of a study of T-cell reconstitution after alpha-beta-depleted transplantation in children. One entry per CDR3 protein, called by TCRdb with MiXCR from the PCR reads. The table lists roughly 200,000 distinct CDR3 sequences, approximately 7% of them singletons. Sequencing used PBMCs, obtained before TCRalphabeta/CD19-depleted stem cell transplant. These receptors all come from a boy between 2 and 10 years old with acute lymphoblastic leukemia, due to receive a stem cell transplant. The CDR3 runs from the conserved cysteine through the conserved F or W. Each record gives: J gene, D gene, V gene, clone size, CDR3 protein, CDR3 DNA. The D gene is left open where the match is weak. Not all rows give a size; the values are once, few, many and, for expanded clones, a class.

J gene: TRBJ2-1; D gene: -; V gene: TRBV4-3; clone size: many; CDR3 protein: CASSHNRFGDNEQFF; CDR3 DNA: TGCGCCAGCAGCCATAACAGGTTTGGGGACAATGAGCAGTTCTTC
J gene: TRBJ2-7; D gene: -; V gene: TRBV28; clone size: many; CDR3 protein: CASSLSPAFYEQYF; CDR3 DNA: TGTGCCAGCAGTTTATCCCCAGCATTCTACGAGCAGTACTTC
J gene: TRBJ2-7; D gene: -; V gene: TRBV2; clone size: -; CDR3 protein: CASHDKGVYEQYF; CDR3 DNA: TGTGCCAGCCATGACAAGGGGGTATACGAGCAGTACTTC
J gene: TRBJ2-5; D gene: -; V gene: TRBV7-2; clone size: many; CDR3 protein: CASSLVTQETQYF; CDR3 DNA: TGTGCCAGCAGCTTAGTGACACAAGAGACCCAGTACTTC
J gene: TRBJ2-3; D gene: -; V gene: TRBV11-2; clone size: few; CDR3 protein: CASSSGGARGTDTQYF; CDR3 DNA: TGTGCCAGCAGCTCAGGGGGGGCCAGGGGCACAGATACGCAGTATTTT
J gene: TRBJ2-7; D gene: TRBD1; V gene: TRBV28; clone size: few; CDR3 protein: CASSRTAGTGVQYF; CDR3 DNA: TGTGCCAGCAGCCGTACTGCCGGGACAGGCGTGCAGTACTTC
J gene: TRBJ2-7; D gene: TRBD1; V gene: TRBV13; clone size: -; CDR3 protein: CASSLTGTGTYEQYF; CDR3 DNA: TGTGCCAGCAGTCTCACCGGGACAGGGACGTACGAGCAGTACTTC
J gene: TRBJ2-3; D gene: TRBD2; V gene: TRBV5-1; clone size: many; CDR3 protein: CASRPGTSGTDTQYF; CDR3 DNA: TGCGCCAGCAGACCCGGGACTAGCGGCACAGATACGCAGTATTTT
J gene: TRBJ1-2; D gene: -; V gene: TRBV10-3; clone size: -; CDR3 protein: CAISESSGVKAYGYTF; CDR3 DNA: TGTGCCATCAGTGAGTCGTCGGGGGTTAAAGCCTATGGCTACACCTTC
J gene: TRBJ2-2; D gene: TRBD1; V gene: TRBV6-5; clone size: many; CDR3 protein: CASSYSQDRLYTGELFF; CDR3 DNA: TGTGCCAGCAGTTACTCCCAGGACAGGTTATACACCGGGGAGCTGTTTTTT
J gene: TRBJ2-5; D gene: TRBD2; V gene: TRBV12-3/TRBV12-4; clone size: many; CDR3 protein: CASRPTSGGQETQYF; CDR3 DNA: TGTGCCAGCAGACCCACCTCGGGGGGCCAAGAGACCCAGTACTTC
J gene: TRBJ2-1; D gene: -; V gene: TRBV28; clone size: many; CDR3 protein: CASNGGLGQFF; CDR3 DNA: TGTGCCAGCAATGGAGGCTTAGGGCAGTTCTTC
J gene: TRBJ1-4; D gene: -; V gene: TRBV5-1; clone size: -; CDR3 protein: CASSPDSSGIGPHNEKLFF; CDR3 DNA: TGCGCCAGCAGCCCAGATTCCTCAGGGATCGGCCCGCATAATGAAAAACTGTTTTTT
J gene: TRBJ1-3; D gene: -; V gene: TRBV15; clone size: -; CDR3 protein: CATSRDLANGNTIYF; CDR3 DNA: TGTGCCACCAGCAGAGATTTGGCAAATGGAAACACCATATATTTT
J gene: TRBJ2-1; D gene: -; V gene: TRBV7-2; clone size: many; CDR3 protein: CASSRVGSSNEQFF; CDR3 DNA: TGTGCCAGCAGCCGGGTCGGGAGTTCAAATGAGCAGTTCTTC
J gene: TRBJ2-5; D gene: TRBD1; V gene: TRBV27; clone size: many; CDR3 protein: CASSPRQGERTQYF; CDR3 DNA: TGTGCCAGCAGTCCCCGACAGGGGGAGAGAACCCAGTACTTC
J gene: TRBJ2-1; D gene: -; V gene: TRBV6-5; clone size: many; CDR3 protein: CASSASLSSYNEQFF; CDR3 DNA: TGTGCCAGCAGCGCCTCCTTGAGCTCCTACAATGAGCAGTTCTTC
J gene: TRBJ2-7; D gene: -; V gene: TRBV5-1; clone size: many; CDR3 protein: CASSTSREQYF; CDR3 DNA: TGCGCCAGCAGCACCTCCCGGGAGCAGTACTTC
J gene: TRBJ1-2; D gene: -; V gene: TRBV5-5; clone size: many; CDR3 protein: CASSPPTGTYGYTF; CDR3 DNA: TGTGCCAGCAGCCCCCCCACCGGGACGTATGGCTACACCTTC
J gene: TRBJ2-1; D gene: TRBD1; V gene: TRBV4-2; clone size: many; CDR3 protein: CASSPKDGAGGNEQFF; CDR3 DNA: TGTGCCAGCAGCCCTAAAGACGGGGCAGGGGGCAATGAGCAGTTCTTC
J gene: TRBJ2-2; D gene: TRBD1; V gene: TRBV11-1; clone size: many; CDR3 protein: CASKGQGHTQTNTGELFF; CDR3 DNA: TGTGCCAGCAAGGGACAGGGACATACCCAGACGAACACCGGGGAGCTGTTTTTT
J gene: TRBJ2-5; D gene: TRBD2; V gene: TRBV28; clone size: many; CDR3 protein: CASSLGLAGGGQTQYF; CDR3 DNA: TGTGCCAGCAGTCTAGGGTTAGCGGGAGGGGGACAGACCCAGTACTTC
J gene: TRBJ2-3; D gene: -; V gene: TRBV14; clone size: many; CDR3 protein: CASSPWGLAADTQYF; CDR3 DNA: TGTGCCAGCAGCCCATGGGGGCTAGCTGCAGATACGCAGTATTTT
J gene: TRBJ2-7; D gene: -; V gene: TRBV27; clone size: many; CDR3 protein: CASRPGSPYEQYF; CDR3 DNA: TGTGCCAGCAGGCCCGGATCTCCCTACGAGCAGTACTTC
J gene: TRBJ2-5; D gene: TRBD1; V gene: TRBV6-1; clone size: few; CDR3 protein: CASSRTGGTQETQYF; CDR3 DNA: TGTGCCAGCAGTAGGACAGGGGGTACCCAAGAGACCCAGTACTTC
J gene: TRBJ2-2; D gene: -; V gene: TRBV28; clone size: many; CDR3 protein: CASSFANTGELFF; CDR3 DNA: TGTGCCAGCAGTTTCGCGAACACCGGGGAGCTGTTTTTT